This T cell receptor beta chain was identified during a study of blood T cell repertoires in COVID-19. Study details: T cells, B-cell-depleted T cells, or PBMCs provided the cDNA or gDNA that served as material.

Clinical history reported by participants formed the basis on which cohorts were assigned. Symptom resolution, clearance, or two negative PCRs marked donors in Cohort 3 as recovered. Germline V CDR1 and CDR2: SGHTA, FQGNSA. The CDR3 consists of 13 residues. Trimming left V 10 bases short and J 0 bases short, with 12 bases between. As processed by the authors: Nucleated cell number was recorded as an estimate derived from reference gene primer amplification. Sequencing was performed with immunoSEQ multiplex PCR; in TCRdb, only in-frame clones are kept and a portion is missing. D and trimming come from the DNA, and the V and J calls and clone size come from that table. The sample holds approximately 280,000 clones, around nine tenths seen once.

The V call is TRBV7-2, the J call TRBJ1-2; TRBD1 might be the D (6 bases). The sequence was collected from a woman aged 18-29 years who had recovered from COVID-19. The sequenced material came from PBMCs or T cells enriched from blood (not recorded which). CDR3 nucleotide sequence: TGTGCCACCACGGGACATCCTAACTATGGCTACACCTTC. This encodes CATTGHPNYGYTF.